The text below deals with one T cell receptor beta chain. The antigen is not known. The data originate from a study of graft-versus-host responses after intestinal transplantation. V gave up 1 base and J gave up 4 bases, with 13 bases separating them. This CDR3 contains 15 residues. Germline V gene data show CDR1 as SGHAT and CDR2 as FQNNGV. Data came from immunoSEQ multiplex PCR; TCRdb stores just in-frame clones and leaves some out. Of roughly 93,000 clones in the sample, 85% to 95% were seen once. The TCR was taken from a human donor who was the organ donor for an intestinal transplant. Sequences were derived from unstimulated CD8+ T cells sorted from spleen or lymph node cells, sampled before transplant. The V and J genes are TRBV11-2 and TRBJ1-1; D is uncertain. CDR3: CASSLGLGLLTEAFF. The CDR3, as DNA: TGTGCCAGCAGCTTAGGGTTAGGACTGCTCACTGAAGCTTTCTTT. The full variable domain, with the rest looked up from reference TRBV11-2 and TRBJ1-1, is EAGVAQSPRYKIIEKRQSVAFWCNPISGHATLYWYQQILGQGPKLLIQFQNNGVVDDSQLPKDRFSAERLKGVDSTLKIQPAKLEDSAVYLCASSLGLGLLTEAFFGQGTRLTVV.